This T cell receptor (beta chain) was captured in a study of CD8 T cells in Susac syndrome. Germline V gene lookup returns CDR1 MNHEY and CDR2 SMNVEV (reference sequence). The CDR3 consists of 14 residues. V gave up 8 bases and J gave up 4 bases, with 17 bases separating them. With random hexamers, 0.5 to 1 ug RNA was reverse transcribed. TCRdb used MiXCR to reprocess the immunoSEQ multiplex PCR reads, holding one entry per CDR3 protein. This table has some 110,000 distinct CDR3 sequences, over 90% appearing once. The source of this sequence is a human donor with Susac syndrome. The chain combines TRBV27 with TRBJ1-1; D is perhaps TRBD1 (6 bases). Material: CD8+ T cells from PBMCs. CDR3 in DNA: TGTGCCAGCGGGAAGGGGGGCGCGAGCACTGAAGCTTTCTTT. Amino acids: CASGKGGASTEAFF.